This T cell receptor beta chain was retrieved from a study of molecular identifiers for immune sequencing clone quantification. This clonotype was seen a single time. One end of the junction does not line up with germline, which may come from a read error. TCRdb re-called the PCR reads through MiXCR, storing one row per CDR3 protein. The sample carries 68,000 or so distinct CDR3 sequences, around a sixth recorded once. Germline V gene lookup returns CDR1 SSHAT and CDR2 FNYEAQ (reference sequence). The CDR3 totals 13 residues. This receptor was obtained from a human donor in good health. Some libraries in this study had Jurkat cell RNA spiked in. The chain links TRBV7-7 to TRBJ2-2; 7 bases are a match to TRBD2. Input material: naive CD8+ T cells from blood, with Jurkat cell RNA spiked in. The sample's subset: FACS-sorted CD8+CD4-CCR7+CD45RA+ naive T cells. The CDR3 DNA reads TGTGCTAGCAGCTTAGGCGGGAGCAGGGAGCTGTTTTTT. The encoded protein is CASSLGGSRELFF.